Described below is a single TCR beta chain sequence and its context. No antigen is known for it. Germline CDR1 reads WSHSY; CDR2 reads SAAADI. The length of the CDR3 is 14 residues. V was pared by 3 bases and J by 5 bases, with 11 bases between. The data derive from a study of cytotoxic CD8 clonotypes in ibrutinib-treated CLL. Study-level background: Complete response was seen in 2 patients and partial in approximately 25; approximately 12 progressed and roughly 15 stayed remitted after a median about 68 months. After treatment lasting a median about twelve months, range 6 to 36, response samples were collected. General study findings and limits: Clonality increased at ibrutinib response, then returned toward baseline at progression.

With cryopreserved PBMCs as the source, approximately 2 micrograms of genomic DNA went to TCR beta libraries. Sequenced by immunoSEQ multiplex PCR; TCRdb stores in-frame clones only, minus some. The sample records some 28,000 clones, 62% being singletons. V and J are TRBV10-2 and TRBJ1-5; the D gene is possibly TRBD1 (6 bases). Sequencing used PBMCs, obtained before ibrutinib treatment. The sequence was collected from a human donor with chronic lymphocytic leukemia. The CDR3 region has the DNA TGCGCCAGCAGTGAACAGGGAGGAGATCAGCCCCAGCATTTT. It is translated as CASSEQGGDQPQHF.